This T cell receptor beta chain was recorded in a study of vaccination and CD4 T cells after COVID-19. Study context: Two mRNA vaccine doses were given, either BNT162b2 or mRNA-1273.

Cultured CD4+ T cell DNA was sequenced using the Oncomine TCR Beta short-read assay. Via MiXCR, TCRdb re-called the PCR reads, giving one row per CDR3 protein. This table has about 21,000 distinct CDR3 sequences, around 70% appearing once. Comment on this clonotype: The target antigen is unknown.

CDR1 and CDR2 from the germline V gene are MNHEY and SVGEGT. This CDR3 is 11 amino acids long. V was trimmed by 4 bases and J by 14 bases, leaving 14 bases between them. The treatment: roughly 10-day PBMC culture with coronavirus spike peptide pools or control peptides (ViraFEST assay). March to December 2020 was the span of positive PCR dates, which predated US Alpha, Beta and Delta variants. This receptor was obtained from a human donor who had recovered from COVID-19. The rearrangement joins TRBV6-2 or TRBV6-3 to TRBJ1-2; no reliable D call. Sequencing was carried out using CD4+ T cells from blood, cultured in vitro. The CDR3 reads CASSSLTAGTF. The CDR3 bases are TGTGCCAGCAGTTCGCTCACAGCGGGGACCTTC.